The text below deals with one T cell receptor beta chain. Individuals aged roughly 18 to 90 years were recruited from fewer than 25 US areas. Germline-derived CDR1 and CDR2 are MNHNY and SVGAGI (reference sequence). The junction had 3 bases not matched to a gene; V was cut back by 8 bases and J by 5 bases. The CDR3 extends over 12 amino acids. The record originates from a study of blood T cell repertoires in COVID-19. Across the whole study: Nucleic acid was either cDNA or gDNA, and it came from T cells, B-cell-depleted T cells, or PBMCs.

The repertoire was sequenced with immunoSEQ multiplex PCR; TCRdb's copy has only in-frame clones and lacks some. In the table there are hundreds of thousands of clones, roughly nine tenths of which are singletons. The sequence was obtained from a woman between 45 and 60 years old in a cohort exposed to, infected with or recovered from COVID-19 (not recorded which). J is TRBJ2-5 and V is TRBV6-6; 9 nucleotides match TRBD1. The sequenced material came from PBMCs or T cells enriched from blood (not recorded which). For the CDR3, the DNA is TGTGCCAGCTGGGACAGGGCTGAGACCCAGTACTTC. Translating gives CASWDRAETQYF.